These 29 T cell receptor beta chains originate from one sample sequenced in a study of blood T cell repertoires in COVID-19. TCRdb keeps only in-frame clones here, not all; method: immunoSEQ multiplex PCR. The sample yields approximately 300,000 clones, 89% seen once. Sequencing was done on a sample of peripheral blood. These receptors all stem from a woman in her thirties with COVID-19, enrolled during active disease.

This clone came up a few times. The rearrangement links TRBV9 to TRBJ1-1; maybe TRBD1 (6 bases). Trimming pared 4 bases from V and 1 base from J, leaving 11 bases between. CDR1 is SGDLS, CDR2 YYNGEE, per germline. CDR3 size: 14 residues. This CDR3 is CASSSQGWNTEAFF. Here the CDR3 DNA reads TGTGCCAGCAGCTCCCAGGGGTGGAACACTGAAGCTTTCTTT.

The J gene is TRBJ1-1, the V gene TRBV4-2; D might be TRBD1 (6 bases). Trimming pared 0 bases from V and 0 bases from J, leaving 8 bases between. CDR3 length: 15 amino acids. The V gene's germline CDR1 is LGHNA and CDR2 YNFKEQ. DNA for the CDR3: TGTGCCAGCAGCCAAGATCAGGGGATGAACACTGAAGCTTTCTTT. Amino acids: CASSQDQGMNTEAFF.

The gene calls are TRBV7-2 and TRBJ2-5; the match to TRBD2 covers 14 bases. The CDR3 is 17 residues long. From germline, CDR1 is SGHTA and CDR2 FQGNSA. The J segment lost 4 bases and the V segment lost 5 bases, leaving 9 bases of the junction unmatched. The CDR3 protein is CASSVGLAGGRGETQYF. CDR3 nucleotides: TGTGCCAGCAGCGTAGGACTAGCGGGGGGTAGGGGAGAGACCCAGTACTTC.

The chain joins TRBV6-6 to TRBJ1-5; D is uncertain. V was pared by 6 bases and J by 3 bases, with 12 bases between. Per germline, CDR1 MNHNY and CDR2 SVGAGI (reference sequence). This CDR3 has 14 amino acids. The CDR3 coding sequence is TGTGCCAGCAGGGCGGCCGGGGACAATCAGCCCCAGCATTTT. Its translation is CASRAAGDNQPQHF.

CDR3 bases: TGCGCCAGCAGCCAAGGGGCTTCCGGGACTAGGGGCTACAATGAGCAGTTCTTC. It is translated as CASSQGASGTRGYNEQFF. The chain is built from TRBV4-3 and TRBJ2-1, with 8 bases matching TRBD2. CDR1 and CDR2 (germline): LGHNA, YSLEER. V shed 1 base, J shed 3 bases, and the junction held 11 bases outside the gene matches. This CDR3 is 18 amino acids long.

V gene TRBV2 combines with J gene TRBJ2-7; tentatively, D is TRBD2 (5 bases). Per the germline V gene, CDR1 is SNHLY and CDR2 is FYNNEI. The CDR3 is made up of 12 amino acids. V was shortened by 6 bases and J by 3 bases, with 9 bases between the two germline ends. CDR3 nucleotide sequence: TGTGCCAGCAGGAGGACTGACTACGAGCAGTACTTC. Its protein product is CASRRTDYEQYF. Together with reference TRBV2 and TRBJ2-7, the CDR3 gives the full variable domain: EPEVTQTPSHQVTQMGQEVILRCVPISNHLYFYWYRQILGQKVEFLVSFYNNEISEKSEIFDDQFSVERPDGSNFTLKIRSTKLEDSAMYFCASRRTDYEQYFGPGTRLTVT.

The chain uses TRBV7-2 and TRBJ2-7; TRBD2 is a possible D gene (5 bases). Trimming took 3 bases from V and 2 from J, leaving 8 bases between them. Germline V lookup: CDR1 SGHTA, CDR2 FQGNSA. This CDR3 region has 13 residues. CDR3 bases: TGTGCCAGCAGCTTCCGGGAACCCTACGAGCAGTACTTC. This sequence encodes CASSFREPYEQYF.

This chain links TRBV19 with TRBJ1-5; D is perhaps TRBD1 (5 bases). The length of the CDR3 is 15 residues. CDR1 is LNHDA and CDR2 is SQIVND in the germline V gene (reference sequence). V lost 2 bases and J 1 base, leaving 9 bases between the germline ends. The CDR3, as DNA: TGTGCCAGTAGTATATCCAGGGAAAGCAATCAGCCCCAGCATTTT. It codes for CASSISRESNQPQHF.

The V and J genes are TRBV5-1 and TRBJ2-7; 13 bases align to TRBD2. The CDR3 has 16 residues. Germline CDR1 SGHRS, CDR2 YFSETQ. V shed 6 bases and J 6 bases; nucleotides not matched to a gene: 12. The CDR3 nucleotides read TGCGCCAGCACCTTCCTACTAGCGGGGGGGCCGGCCGAGCAGTACTTC. It is translated as CASTFLLAGGPAEQYF.

The genes are TRBV12-3 or TRBV12-4 and TRBJ2-2; possibly TRBD2 for D (6 bases). The CDR3 runs 13 residues. V lost 11 bases to trimming and J lost 4 bases, with 14 bases between them. The DNA for the CDR3 is TGTGCCGGAGGGTGGCGGCTCACCGGGGAGCTGTTTTTT. This translates into CAGGWRLTGELFF.

This clone was counted between two and nine times. The gene calls are TRBV6-1 and TRBJ2-3; 7 positions agree with TRBD2. The CDR3 spans 17 residues. V lost 3 bases, J lost 1 base, and 10 bases stayed unmatched. Germline CDR1 is MNHNS and CDR2 is SASEGT. The CDR3 bases are TGTGCCAGCAGTGACCGGCCGGGGGGTGCTGGCACAGATACGCAGTATTTT. This codes for CASSDRPGGAGTDTQYF.

The J gene is TRBJ2-3, the V gene TRBV4-2; D gene uncertain. Germline CDR1 reads LGHNA; CDR2 reads YNFKEQ. The CDR3 has 13 residues. Trimming cost V 0 bases and J 10 bases, with 11 bases left between them. For the CDR3, the DNA is TGTGCCAGCAGCCAAGATCTGGGCCCTTCGCAGTATTTT. Protein product: CASSQDLGPSQYF.

This clone was seen a handful of times. The chain links TRBV6-5 to TRBJ1-5; 9 bases are a match to TRBD1. This CDR3 is built from 15 residues. With V trimmed by 8 bases and J by 7 bases, 12 bases remained unmatched. Germline loops: CDR1 MNHEY, CDR2 SVGAGI. The chain's CDR3 is CASQNGTGNSQPQHF. CDR3 nucleotides: TGTGCCAGCCAGAACGGGACAGGGAATAGCCAGCCCCAGCATTTT.

The chain recombines TRBV28 with TRBJ1-1, with 11 bases aligning to TRBD1. The CDR3 totals 13 residues. Germline trimming cut 7 bases from V and 11 bases from J; bases unmatched to any gene: 9. Germline-derived CDR1 and CDR2 are MDHEN and SYDVKM. CDR3 in DNA: TGTGCCAGCATTGATGGACAGGGGGCGCCGGCTTTCTTT. It specifies CASIDGQGAPAFF.

This clone was seen at least ten times. V usage is TRBV29-1 and J usage is TRBJ1-3, with 8 bases fitting TRBD1. J was trimmed by 2 bases and V by 2 bases; bases with no gene match: 5. The CDR3 sequence is 15 residues long. The germline gives CDR1 SQVTM, CDR2 ANQGSEA. CDR3 loop: CSVERTGSTGNTIYF. The CDR3, as DNA: TGCAGCGTTGAAAGGACAGGGAGCACTGGAAACACCATATATTTT. Full variable domain (missing parts from reference TRBV29-1 and TRBJ1-3): SAVISQKPSRDICQRGTSLTIQCQVDSQVTMMFWYRQQPGQSLTLIATANQGSEATYESGFVIDKFPISRPNLTFSTLTVSNMSPEDSSIYLCSVERTGSTGNTIYFGEGSWLTVV.

In this sample, this clone turned up once. The gene calls are TRBV3-1 (or the pseudogene TRBV3-2) and TRBJ2-2; D unclear. This CDR3 is 12 amino acids long. CDR1 and CDR2 from the germline V gene are LGHDT and YNNKEL (reference sequence). V shed 6 bases and J shed 3 bases, with 5 bases lying between them. This CDR3 is CASREHTGELFF. CDR3 bases: TGTGCCAGCAGGGAGCACACCGGGGAGCTGTTTTTT.

The chain is built from TRBV6-5 and TRBJ2-5; perhaps TRBD1 as D (5 bases). Germline lookup yields CDR1 MNHEY and CDR2 SVGAGI. The CDR3 has 15 residues. V lost 0 bases to trimming and J lost 5 bases, with 13 bases between them. The CDR3 protein is CASSYSTAGWETQYF. DNA for the CDR3: TGTGCCAGCAGTTACTCGACCGCAGGGTGGGAGACCCAGTACTTC.

The CDR3, as DNA: TGTGCCAGCAGCTTAGTTACGGGGGGCACTGAAGCTTTCTTT. Protein: CASSLVTGGTEAFF. The J gene is TRBJ1-1, the V gene TRBV7-8, with D perhaps TRBD1 (5 bases). Germline V gene data show CDR1 as SGHVS and CDR2 as FQNEAQ. The CDR3 extends over 14 amino acids. The germline V and J ends were trimmed by 1 base and 4 bases, with 10 bases remaining between them.

The chain carries TRBV6-5 and TRBJ1-2; D uncertain. CDR3 length: 13 residues. V lost 6 bases to trimming and J lost 0 bases, with 8 bases between them. Looked up from germline, CDR1 is MNHEY and CDR2 is SVGAGI. CDR3 protein: CASRREANYGYTF. The CDR3 coding sequence is TGTGCCAGCAGGCGGGAAGCTAACTATGGCTACACCTTC.

The rearrangement links TRBV27 to TRBJ2-2, with 9 bases lining up with TRBD2. The CDR3 loop spans 13 amino acids. CDR1 is MNHEY, CDR2 SMNVEV, per germline (reference sequence). V gave up 6 bases and J gave up 6 bases; unmatched junction bases: 2. Here the CDR3 reads CASRRGGSGELFF. Here the CDR3 DNA reads TGTGCCAGCAGGCGGGGGGGCTCCGGGGAGCTGTTTTTT.

The chain recombines TRBV6-6 with TRBJ2-5, with D possibly being TRBD2 (6 bases). The ends were cut back, 2 bases at V and 4 bases at J, with 17 bases in the middle. This CDR3 spans 16 amino acids. Germline CDR1 and CDR2: MNHNY and SVGAGI (reference sequence). The CDR3 spells CASSYRLGGYGETQYF. The CDR3 DNA reads TGTGCCAGCAGTTACCGACTCGGAGGGTACGGAGAGACCCAGTACTTC.

V is TRBV27 and J is TRBJ1-3; D might be TRBD1 (5 bases). The CDR3 loop spans 16 amino acids. V dropped 5 bases and J dropped 0 bases, with 14 bases sitting between them. CDR1 MNHEY and CDR2 SMNVEV come from the germline V gene (reference sequence). CDR3 region: CASSQSPDSSGNTIYF. The CDR3 DNA is TGTGCCAGCAGTCAATCTCCCGACAGCTCTGGAAACACCATATATTTT.

This clone was seen just once. The chain employs TRBV19 and TRBJ1-2; 9 bases map to TRBD1. Per germline, CDR1 LNHDA and CDR2 SQIVND (reference sequence). The CDR3 length is 14 residues. J gave up 5 bases and V 5 bases, and 6 bases lay outside the gene matches. The CDR3 sequence: CASSLGQGTYGYTF. The CDR3 DNA is TGTGCCAGTAGTCTCGGACAGGGGACGTATGGCTACACCTTC.

This sequence joins TRBV2 and TRBJ2-7, with TRBD2 matching 10 bases. The trim removed 6 bases at V and 0 bases at J, leaving 5 bases unmatched. The CDR3 consists of 15 residues. Germline V gene data show CDR1 as SNHLY and CDR2 as FYNNEI. In nucleotides, the CDR3 is TGTGCCAGCAGCTTAGCGGGGGGCGTCTCCTACGAGCAGTACTTC. Amino acids: CASSLAGGVSYEQYF.

The V and J genes are TRBV2 and TRBJ1-2; TRBD1 aligns across 10 bases. The CDR3 is made up of 14 amino acids. Germline V lookup: CDR1 SNHLY, CDR2 FYNNEI. Trimming at V came to 9 bases and at J to 5 bases, leaving 9 bases not matched to a gene. CDR3 coding DNA: TGTGCCAGAAGTTCGGGACAGGGGATGTATGGCTACACCTTC. It is translated as CARSSGQGMYGYTF.

V gene TRBV7-2 combines with J gene TRBJ2-2; D is unclear. The CDR3 sequence is 13 residues long. Germline CDR1 SGHTA, CDR2 FQGNSA. Trimming removed 1 base at V and 3 bases at J, with 3 bases between. The CDR3 reads CASSLVYTGELFF. DNA for the CDR3: TGTGCCAGCAGCTTAGTCTACACCGGGGAGCTGTTTTTT.

This clone was observed once. This chain joins TRBV6-5 and TRBJ1-2, with D perhaps TRBD1 (5 bases). This CDR3 has 14 amino acids. Germline CDR1 is MNHEY and CDR2 is SVGAGI. The ends were cut back, 4 bases at V and 3 bases at J, with 12 bases in the middle. The CDR3 nucleotides read TGTGCCAGCAGTTGGGGTCAGGGCGACTATGGCTACACCTTC. Its protein product is CASSWGQGDYGYTF.

V usage is TRBV2 and J usage is TRBJ1-5; 11 bases map to TRBD1. Germline V gene data show CDR1 as SNHLY and CDR2 as FYNNEI. This CDR3 is 15 amino acids long. V lost 6 bases to trimming and J lost 6 bases; unmatched junction nucleotides: 7. CDR3 sequence (DNA): TGTGCCAGCAGCCGTGGGGGACAGGGGGGTCAGCCCCAGCATTTT. This encodes CASSRGGQGGQPQHF.

This clone has a single count. The chain is built from TRBV15 and TRBJ2-2; 7 bases are shared with TRBD1. This CDR3 is 15 amino acids long. The germline V gene encodes CDR1 LNHNV and CDR2 YYDKDF (reference sequence). Losses at the gene ends were 5 bases for V and 1 base for J; bases not matched to a gene: 4. The CDR3 region has the DNA TGTGCCACCAGCGAAAGACAGGGGAACACCGGGGAGCTGTTTTTT. It yields the protein CATSERQGNTGELFF.